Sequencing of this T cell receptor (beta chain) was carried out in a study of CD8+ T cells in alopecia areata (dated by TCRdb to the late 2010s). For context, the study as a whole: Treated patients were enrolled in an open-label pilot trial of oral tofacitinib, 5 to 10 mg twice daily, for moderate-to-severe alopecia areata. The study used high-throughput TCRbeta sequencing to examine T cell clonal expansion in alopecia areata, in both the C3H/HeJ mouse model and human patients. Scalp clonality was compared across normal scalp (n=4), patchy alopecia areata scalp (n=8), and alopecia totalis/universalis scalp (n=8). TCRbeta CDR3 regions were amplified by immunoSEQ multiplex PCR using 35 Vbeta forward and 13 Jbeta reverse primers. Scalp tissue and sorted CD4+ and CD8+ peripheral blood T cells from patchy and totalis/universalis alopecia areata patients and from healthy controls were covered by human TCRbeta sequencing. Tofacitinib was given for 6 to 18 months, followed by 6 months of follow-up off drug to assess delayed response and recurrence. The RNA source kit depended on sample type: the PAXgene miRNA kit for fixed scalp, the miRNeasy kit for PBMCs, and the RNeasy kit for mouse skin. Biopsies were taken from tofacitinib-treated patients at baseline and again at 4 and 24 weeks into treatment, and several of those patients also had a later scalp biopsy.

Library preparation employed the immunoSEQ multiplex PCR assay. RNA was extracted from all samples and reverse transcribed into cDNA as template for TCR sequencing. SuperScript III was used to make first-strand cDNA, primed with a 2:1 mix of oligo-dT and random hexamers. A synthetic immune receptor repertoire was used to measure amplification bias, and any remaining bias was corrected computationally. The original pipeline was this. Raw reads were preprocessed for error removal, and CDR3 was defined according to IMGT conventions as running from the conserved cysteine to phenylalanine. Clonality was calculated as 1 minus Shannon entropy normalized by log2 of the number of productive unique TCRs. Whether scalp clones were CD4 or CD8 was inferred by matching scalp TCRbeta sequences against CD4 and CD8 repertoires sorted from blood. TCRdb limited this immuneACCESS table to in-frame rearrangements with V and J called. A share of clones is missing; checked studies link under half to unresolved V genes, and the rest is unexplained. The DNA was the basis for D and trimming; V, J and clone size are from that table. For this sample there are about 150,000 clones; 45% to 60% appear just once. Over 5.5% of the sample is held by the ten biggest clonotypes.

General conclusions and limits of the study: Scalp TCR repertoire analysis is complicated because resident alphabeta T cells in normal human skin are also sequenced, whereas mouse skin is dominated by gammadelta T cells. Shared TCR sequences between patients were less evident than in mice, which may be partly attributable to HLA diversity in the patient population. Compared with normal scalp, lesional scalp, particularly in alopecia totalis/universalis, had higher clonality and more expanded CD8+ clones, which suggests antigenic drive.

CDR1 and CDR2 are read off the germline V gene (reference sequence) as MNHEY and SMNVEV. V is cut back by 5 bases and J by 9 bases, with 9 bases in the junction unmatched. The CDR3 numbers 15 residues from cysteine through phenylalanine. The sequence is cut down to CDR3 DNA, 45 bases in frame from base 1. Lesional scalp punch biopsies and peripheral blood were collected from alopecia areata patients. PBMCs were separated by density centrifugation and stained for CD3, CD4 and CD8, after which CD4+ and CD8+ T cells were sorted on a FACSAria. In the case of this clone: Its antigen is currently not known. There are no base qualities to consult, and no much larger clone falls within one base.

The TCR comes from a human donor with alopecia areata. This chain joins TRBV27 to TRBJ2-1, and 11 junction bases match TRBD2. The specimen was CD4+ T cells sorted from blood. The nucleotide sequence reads TGTGCCAGCAGTGAAGCATCACTAGCGGGAGTTGAGCAGTTCTTC. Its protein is CASSEASLAGVEQFF.